The next 14 T cell receptor beta chains were all read from a single sample in a study of T cell repertoires in cytomegalovirus infection. In TCRdb, the reads were re-called with MiXCR into one record per CDR3 protein. Among a few hundred thousand distinct CDR3 sequences listed, 15% to 20% were seen once. The specimen sequenced was CD8+ T cells from PBMCs. The receptors come from a human donor in good health (CMV status not recorded). Some clones in this sample may be carry-over from other donors' samples.

This clonotype was seen a few times. The chain carries TRBV2 and TRBJ1-1; perhaps TRBD1 as D (5 bases). The germline V gene encodes CDR1 SNHLY and CDR2 FYNNEI. Deletions cut 5 bases from V and 4 bases from J, with 17 bases between. This CDR3 comprises 15 residues. DNA for the CDR3: TGTGCCAGCAGTACACGCGGGACGGGGCGCACTGAAGCTTTCTTT. It is translated as CASSTRGTGRTEAFF.

This clonotype was counted once. It may be a read error: a sequence one base away is much more abundant. The V gene is TRBV6-6, the J gene TRBJ2-7; D gene ambiguous. Trimming pared 5 bases from V and 0 bases from J, leaving 11 bases between. CDR1 and CDR2 (germline): MNHNY, SVGAGI (reference sequence). There are 14 residues in the CDR3. The CDR3 loop is CASSEMTPSYEQYF. The CDR3 bases are TGTGCCAGCAGTGAGATGACACCCTCCTACGAGCAGTACTTC.

With regard to this clonotype: Likely a read error: the CDR3 ends without its conserved phenylalanine or tryptophan. The chain uses TRBV3-1 and TRBJ2-1; tentatively, D is TRBD2 (6 bases). This CDR3 spans 13 amino acids. Germline V lookup: CDR1 LGHDT, CDR2 YNNKEL (reference sequence). Between the trimmed V and J ends, which lost 4 bases and 10 bases, there was a span of 14 bases. CDR3 amino acids: CASSLLVGGEQFS. CDR3 DNA sequence: TGTGCCAGCAGCCTGTTGGTGGGGGGAGAGCAGTTCTCC.

V usage is TRBV24-1 and J usage is TRBJ2-1, with a weak D call TRBD2 (5 bases). The V gene lost 5 bases and the J gene lost 9 bases, with 13 bases spanning the gap. Germline-derived CDR1 and CDR2 are KGHDR and SFDVKD. The CDR3 has 13 residues. Written as DNA, the CDR3 is TGTGCCACCAGTGGAGTAGCGAAGGGTGAGCAGTTCTTC. Its translation: CATSGVAKGEQFF.

The table lists this clonotype with a few counts. The J gene is TRBJ2-5, the V gene TRBV7-9; 14 bases are a match to TRBD2. Germline lookup yields CDR1 SEHNR and CDR2 FQNEAQ (reference sequence). V was clipped by 4 bases and J by 2 bases; unmatched bases: 9. CDR3 size: 18 residues. CDR3 nucleotide sequence: TGTGCCAGCAGCTCCCGGACTAGCGGGGGGACCGATCAAGAGACCCAGTACTTC. It translates to CASSSRTSGGTDQETQYF.

This clonotype was observed many times. The chain employs TRBV12-3 or TRBV12-4 and TRBJ1-2, with unresolved D. V was clipped by 1 base and J by 0 bases, with 6 bases between them. The CDR3 has 14 amino acids. As DNA, the CDR3 is TGTGCCAGCAGTTTAGACGTTCCTAACTATGGCTACACCTTC. Protein: CASSLDVPNYGYTF.

This clonotype was seen many times. This chain connects TRBV7-2 to TRBJ2-3; 10 bases align to TRBD2. V lost 4 bases, J lost 3 bases, and 4 bases stayed unmatched. The germline V gene has CDR1 SGHTA and CDR2 FQGNSA. The CDR3 is 15 residues long. The DNA of the CDR3 is TGTGCCAGCAGCTACTCTAGCGGGGGAACAGATACGCAGTATTTT. Translating gives CASSYSSGGTDTQYF.

The gene calls are TRBV4-3 and TRBJ2-1; the D gene is possibly TRBD1 (6 bases). The germline V gene encodes CDR1 LGHNA and CDR2 YSLEER. The V and J ends lost 3 bases and 8 bases respectively, with 14 bases between them. CDR3 length: 14 residues. CDR3: CASSQAQGRDEQFF. The CDR3, as DNA: TGCGCCAGCAGCCAGGCACAGGGCCGGGATGAGCAGTTCTTC.

The rearrangement uses TRBV5-6 and TRBJ2-3, with D hard to call. Per the germline V gene, CDR1 is SGHDT and CDR2 is YYEEEE. CDR3 length equals 16 residues. V was trimmed by 2 bases and J by 2 bases, leaving 15 bases between them. The CDR3 DNA reads as TGTGCCAGCAGCTTTCTCGGTGCAGGATTCACAGATACGCAGTATTTT. Translated, it gives CASSFLGAGFTDTQYF.

The CDR3 coding sequence is TGCAGTGCTAGAGATCTCTATGGGGTTGTATCCTACAATGAGCAGTTCTTC. Protein sequence: CSARDLYGVVSYNEQFF. The chain combines TRBV20-1 with TRBJ2-1; D remains ambiguous. The V gene's germline CDR1 is DFQATT and CDR2 SNEGSKA (reference sequence). This CDR3 contains 17 residues. Trimming left V 0 bases short and J 1 base short, with 16 bases between.

This clonotype was seen a few times. The V call is TRBV9, the J call TRBJ2-1; 7 bases are shared with TRBD1. The germline V gene encodes CDR1 SGDLS and CDR2 YYNGEE. V trimming: 3 bases; J trimming: 4 bases; junction bases outside the gene matches: 7. The CDR3 contains 15 residues. The CDR3: CASSALDRPYNEQFF. The CDR3 nucleotides are TGTGCCAGCAGCGCCTTGGACAGGCCTTACAATGAGCAGTTCTTC. Combining the CDR3 with reference TRBV9 and TRBJ2-1 gives the whole variable domain DSGVTQTPKHLITATGQRVTLRCSPRSGDLSVYWYQQSLDQGLQFLIQYYNGEERAKGNILERFSAQQFPDLHSELNLSSLELGDSALYFCASSALDRPYNEQFFGPGTRLTVL.

This clonotype was detected only a few times. The chain joins TRBV5-4 to TRBJ2-3; D not certain. The CDR3 has 14 residues. In germline, CDR1 is SGHNT, CDR2 YYREEE (reference sequence). Trimming cost V 4 bases and J 0 bases, with 9 bases left between them. This chain's CDR3 is CASSPPLSTDTQYF. The CDR3 region has the DNA TGTGCCAGCAGCCCTCCTTTAAGCACAGATACGCAGTATTTT.

This clonotype was detected only a few times. J is TRBJ1-2 and V is TRBV7-9; the D is unclear. V was trimmed by 1 base and J by 2 bases, leaving 11 bases between them. The V gene's germline CDR1 is SEHNR and CDR2 FQNEAQ (reference sequence). The CDR3 runs 15 residues. The CDR3 is CASSLEGGSNYGYTF. As DNA, the CDR3 is TGTGCCAGCAGCTTAGAAGGAGGGTCGAACTATGGCTACACCTTC.

The rearrangement links TRBV9 to TRBJ1-1; a weak D match, TRBD1 (6 bases). CDR3 length: 15 residues. Germline CDR1 and CDR2: SGDLS and YYNGEE. Trimming left V 1 base short and J 5 bases short, with 15 bases between. Here the CDR3 DNA reads TGTGCCAGCAGCGTATTGACAGGAACGGGGACTGAAGCTTTCTTT. Amino acids: CASSVLTGTGTEAFF.